The clone carrying this T cell receptor beta chain has just one count. This entry comes from a study of blood T cell repertoires in COVID-19. At the level of the study: Specimens from acute and convalescent COVID-19 originated in the United States, Italy and Spain. Nucleic acid was either cDNA or gDNA, and it came from T cells, B-cell-depleted T cells, or PBMCs.

The trim removed 3 bases at V and 5 bases at J, leaving 4 bases unmatched. Per the germline V gene, CDR1 is MDHEN and CDR2 is SYDVKM. The CDR3 loop spans 16 amino acids. Under the authors' procedure: The assay estimated nucleated cells by amplifying reference gene primers. Method: immunoSEQ multiplex PCR; TCRdb's copy keeps in-frame clones and lacks some. D and trimming come from the DNA, and the V and J calls and clone size come from that table. The table has 20,000 to 25,000 clones, roughly 89% seen once; the top ten hold 6.3%. The sequenced sample was peripheral blood. The genes are TRBV28 and TRBJ2-2, with 12 bases fitting TRBD2. The clonotype was recovered from a woman aged 80 or over with active COVID-19. This CDR3 is CASSLLGTSGTGELFF. The CDR3 DNA reads TGTGCCAGCAGTTTGTTGGGGACTAGCGGGACCGGGGAGCTGTTTTTT.